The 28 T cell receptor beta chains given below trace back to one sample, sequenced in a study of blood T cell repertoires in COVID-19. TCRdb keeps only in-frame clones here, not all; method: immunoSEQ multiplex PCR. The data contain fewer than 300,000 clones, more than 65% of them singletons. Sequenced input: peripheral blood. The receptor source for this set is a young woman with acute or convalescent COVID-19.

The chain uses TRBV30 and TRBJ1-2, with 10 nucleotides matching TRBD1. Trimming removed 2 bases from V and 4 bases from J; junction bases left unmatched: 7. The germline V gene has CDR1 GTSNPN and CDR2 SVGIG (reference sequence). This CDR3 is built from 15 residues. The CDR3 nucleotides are TGTGCCTGGAGTCCAGTGACAGGGGGCTTCTATGGCTACACCTTC. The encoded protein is CAWSPVTGGFYGYTF.

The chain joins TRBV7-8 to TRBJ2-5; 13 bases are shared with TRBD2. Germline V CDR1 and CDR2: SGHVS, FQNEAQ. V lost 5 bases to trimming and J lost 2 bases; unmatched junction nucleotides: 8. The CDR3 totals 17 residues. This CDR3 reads CASSPRPGLAGQETQYF. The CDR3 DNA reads TGTGCCAGCAGCCCTAGGCCGGGACTAGCGGGACAAGAGACCCAGTACTTC.

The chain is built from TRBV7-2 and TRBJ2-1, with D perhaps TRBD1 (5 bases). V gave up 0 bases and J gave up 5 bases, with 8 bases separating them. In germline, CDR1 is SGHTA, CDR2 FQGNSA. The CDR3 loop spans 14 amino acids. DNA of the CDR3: TGTGCCAGCAGCTTAGCTGGGGCCGACAATGAGCAGTTCTTC. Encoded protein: CASSLAGADNEQFF. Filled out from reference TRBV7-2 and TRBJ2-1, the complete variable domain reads GAGVSQSPSNKVTEKGKDVELRCDPISGHTALYWYRQSLGQGLEFLIYFQGNSAPDKSGLPSDRFSAERTGGSVSTLTIQRTQQEDSAVYLCASSLAGADNEQFFGPGTRLTVL.

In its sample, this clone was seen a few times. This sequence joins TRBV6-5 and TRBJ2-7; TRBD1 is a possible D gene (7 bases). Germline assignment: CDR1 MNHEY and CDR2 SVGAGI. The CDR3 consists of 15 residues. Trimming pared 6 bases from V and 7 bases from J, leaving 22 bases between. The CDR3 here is CASRRRGGTEGEQYF. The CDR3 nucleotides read TGTGCCAGCAGAAGAAGGGGCGGGACAGAGGGGGAGCAGTACTTC.

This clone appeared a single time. The chain's CDR3 is CASSFPDRGNTEAFF. The CDR3 DNA reads as TGTGCCAGCAGCTTCCCGGACAGGGGAAACACTGAAGCTTTCTTT. The genes are TRBV7-2 and TRBJ1-1, with 9 bases lining up with TRBD1. The germline CDR1 and CDR2 sequences are SGHTA and FQGNSA. V trimming: 3 bases; J trimming: 2 bases; junction bases outside the gene matches: 4. The CDR3 length is 15 residues.

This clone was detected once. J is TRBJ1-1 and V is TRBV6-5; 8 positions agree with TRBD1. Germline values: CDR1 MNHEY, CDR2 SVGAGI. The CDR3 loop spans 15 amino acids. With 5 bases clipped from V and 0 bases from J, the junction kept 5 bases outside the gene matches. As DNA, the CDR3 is TGTGCCAGCAGTAAGGGACAGGCGATGAACACTGAAGCTTTCTTT. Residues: CASSKGQAMNTEAFF.

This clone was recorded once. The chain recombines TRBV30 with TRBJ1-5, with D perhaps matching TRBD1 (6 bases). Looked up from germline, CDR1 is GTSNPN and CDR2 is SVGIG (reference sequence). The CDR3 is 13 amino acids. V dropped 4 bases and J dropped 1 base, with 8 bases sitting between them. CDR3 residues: CAWTGQSNQPQHF. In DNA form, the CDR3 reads TGTGCCTGGACCGGACAGAGCAATCAGCCCCAGCATTTT.

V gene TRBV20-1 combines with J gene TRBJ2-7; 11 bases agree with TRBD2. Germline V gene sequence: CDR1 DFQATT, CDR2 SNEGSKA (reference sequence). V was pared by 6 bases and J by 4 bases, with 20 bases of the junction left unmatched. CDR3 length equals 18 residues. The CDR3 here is CSASKGTSGKRGQYEQYF. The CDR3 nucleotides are TGCAGTGCCAGTAAGGGGACTAGCGGTAAACGAGGGCAATACGAGCAGTACTTC.

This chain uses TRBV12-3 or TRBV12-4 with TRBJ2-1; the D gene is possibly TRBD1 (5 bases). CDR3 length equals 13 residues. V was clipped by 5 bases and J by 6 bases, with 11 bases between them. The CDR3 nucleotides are TGTGCCAGCAGTAATGGGGCGCTCAATGAGCAGTTCTTC. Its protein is CASSNGALNEQFF.

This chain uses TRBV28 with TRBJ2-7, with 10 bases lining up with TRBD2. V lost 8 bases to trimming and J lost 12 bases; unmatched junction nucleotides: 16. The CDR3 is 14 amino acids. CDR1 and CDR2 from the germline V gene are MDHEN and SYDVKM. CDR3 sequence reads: CASGGRIAGGHPYF. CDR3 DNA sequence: TGTGCCAGCGGAGGACGAATAGCGGGAGGCCACCCGTACTTC.

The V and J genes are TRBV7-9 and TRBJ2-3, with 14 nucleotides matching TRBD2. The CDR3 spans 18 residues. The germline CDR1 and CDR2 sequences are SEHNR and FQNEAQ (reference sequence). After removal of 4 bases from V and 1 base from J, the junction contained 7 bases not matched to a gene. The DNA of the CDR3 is TGTGCCAGCAGCTCCTTACCGGGACTAGCGGGGGGCACAGATACGCAGTATTTT. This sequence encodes CASSSLPGLAGGTDTQYF.

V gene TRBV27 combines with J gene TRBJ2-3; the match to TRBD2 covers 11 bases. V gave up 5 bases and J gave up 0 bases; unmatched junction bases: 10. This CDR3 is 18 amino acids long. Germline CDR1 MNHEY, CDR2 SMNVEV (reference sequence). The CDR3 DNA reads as TGTGCCAGCAGTCCGTCAGAAATAGCGGGAGGGAGCACAGATACGCAGTATTTT. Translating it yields CASSPSEIAGGSTDTQYF.

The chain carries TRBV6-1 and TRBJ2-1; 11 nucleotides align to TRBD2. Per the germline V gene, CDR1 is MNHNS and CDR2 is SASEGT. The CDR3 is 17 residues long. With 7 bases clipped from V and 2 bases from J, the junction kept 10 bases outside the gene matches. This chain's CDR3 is CASIQAGTSGAYNEQFF. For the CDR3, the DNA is TGTGCCAGCATTCAAGCGGGGACTAGCGGTGCCTACAATGAGCAGTTCTTC.

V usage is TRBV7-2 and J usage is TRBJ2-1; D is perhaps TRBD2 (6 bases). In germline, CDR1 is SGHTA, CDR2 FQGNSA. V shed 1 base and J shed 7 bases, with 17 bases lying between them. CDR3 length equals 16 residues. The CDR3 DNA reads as TGTGCCAGCAGCTTAGGCGGGACCCTTCCGAGGAATGAGCAGTTCTTC. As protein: CASSLGGTLPRNEQFF.

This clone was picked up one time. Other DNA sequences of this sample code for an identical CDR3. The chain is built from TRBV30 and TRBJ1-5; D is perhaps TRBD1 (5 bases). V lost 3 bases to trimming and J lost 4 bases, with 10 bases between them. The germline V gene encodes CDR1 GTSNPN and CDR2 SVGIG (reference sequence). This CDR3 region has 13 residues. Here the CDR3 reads CAWSPDSNQPQHF. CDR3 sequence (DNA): TGTGCCTGGAGCCCTGACAGTAATCAGCCCCAGCATTTT.

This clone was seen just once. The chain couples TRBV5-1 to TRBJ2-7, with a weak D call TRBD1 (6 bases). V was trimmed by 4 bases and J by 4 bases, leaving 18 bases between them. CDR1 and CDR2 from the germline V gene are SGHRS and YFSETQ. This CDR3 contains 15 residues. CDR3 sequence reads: CASSPIPGEPYEQYF. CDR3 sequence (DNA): TGCGCCAGCAGCCCTATTCCAGGGGAGCCTTACGAGCAGTACTTC.

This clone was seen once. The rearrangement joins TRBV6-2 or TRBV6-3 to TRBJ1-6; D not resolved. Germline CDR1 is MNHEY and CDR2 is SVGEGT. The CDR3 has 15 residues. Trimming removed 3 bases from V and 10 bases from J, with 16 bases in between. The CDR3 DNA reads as TGTGCCAGCAGTTATGCGGTAGTTTCGGGATCACCCCTCCACTTT. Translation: CASSYAVVSGSPLHF.

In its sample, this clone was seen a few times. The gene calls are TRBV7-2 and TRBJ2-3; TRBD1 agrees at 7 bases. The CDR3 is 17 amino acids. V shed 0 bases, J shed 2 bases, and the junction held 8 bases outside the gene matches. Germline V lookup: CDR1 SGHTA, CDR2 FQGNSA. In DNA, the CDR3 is TGTGCCAGCAGCTTAGCCCCGACAGGGTTCCCCACAGATACGCAGTATTTT. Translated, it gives CASSLAPTGFPTDTQYF.

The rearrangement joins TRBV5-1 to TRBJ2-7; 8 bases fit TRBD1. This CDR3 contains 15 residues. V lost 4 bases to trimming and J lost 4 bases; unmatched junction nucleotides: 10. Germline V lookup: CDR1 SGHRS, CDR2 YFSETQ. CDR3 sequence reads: CASSRGQASGYEQYF. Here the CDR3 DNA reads TGCGCCAGCAGCAGGGGACAGGCGAGCGGGTACGAGCAGTACTTC.

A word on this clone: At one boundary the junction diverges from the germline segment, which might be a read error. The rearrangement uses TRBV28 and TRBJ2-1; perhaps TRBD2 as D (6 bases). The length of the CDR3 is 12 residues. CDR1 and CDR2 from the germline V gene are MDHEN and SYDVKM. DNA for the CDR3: TGTGCCAGCAGTTTGGCCGCTAGCGAATCGGTCTTC. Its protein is CASSLAASESVF.

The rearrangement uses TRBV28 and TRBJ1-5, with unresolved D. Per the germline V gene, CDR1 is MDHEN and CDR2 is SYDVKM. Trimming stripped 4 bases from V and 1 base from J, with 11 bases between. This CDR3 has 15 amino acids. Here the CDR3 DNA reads TGTGCCAGCAGTTCCCCCGCGGGGAGCAATCAGCCCCAGCATTTT. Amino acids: CASSSPAGSNQPQHF.

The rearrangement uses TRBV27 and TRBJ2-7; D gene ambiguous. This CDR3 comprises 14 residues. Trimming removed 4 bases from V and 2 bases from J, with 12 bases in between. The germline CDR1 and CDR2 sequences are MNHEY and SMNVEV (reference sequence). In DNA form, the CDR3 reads TGTGCCAGCAGTTCGAGAGGCTCCCCCTACGAGCAGTACTTC. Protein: CASSSRGSPYEQYF.

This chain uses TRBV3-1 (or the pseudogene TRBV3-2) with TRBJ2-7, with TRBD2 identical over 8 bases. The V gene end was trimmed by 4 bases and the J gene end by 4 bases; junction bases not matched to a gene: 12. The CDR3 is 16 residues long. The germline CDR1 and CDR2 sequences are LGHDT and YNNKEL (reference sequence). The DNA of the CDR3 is TGTGCCAGCAGCCCACCGTCCGGGACTAGAACTTACGAGCAGTACTTC. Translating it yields CASSPPSGTRTYEQYF.

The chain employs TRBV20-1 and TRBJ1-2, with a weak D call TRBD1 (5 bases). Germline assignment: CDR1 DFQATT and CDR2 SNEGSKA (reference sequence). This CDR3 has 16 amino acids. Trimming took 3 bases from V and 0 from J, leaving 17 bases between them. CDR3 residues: CSASGPVGGANYGYTF. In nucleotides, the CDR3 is TGCAGTGCTAGTGGCCCGGTGGGGGGAGCTAACTATGGCTACACCTTC.

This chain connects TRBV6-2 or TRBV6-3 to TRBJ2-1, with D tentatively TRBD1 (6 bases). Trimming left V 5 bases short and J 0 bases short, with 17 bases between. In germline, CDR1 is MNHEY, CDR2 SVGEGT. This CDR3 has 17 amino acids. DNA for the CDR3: TGTGCCAGCAGTACCCCCCTGAGGGGGAGCTCCTACAATGAGCAGTTCTTC. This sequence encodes CASSTPLRGSSYNEQFF.

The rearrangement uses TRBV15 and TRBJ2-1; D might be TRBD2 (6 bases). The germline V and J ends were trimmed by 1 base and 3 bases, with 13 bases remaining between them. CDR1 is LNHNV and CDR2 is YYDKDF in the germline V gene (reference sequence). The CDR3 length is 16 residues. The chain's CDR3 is CATSRVGRRVYNEQFF. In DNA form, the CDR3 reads TGTGCCACCAGCAGAGTTGGGAGGAGGGTCTACAATGAGCAGTTCTTC.

The CDR3 DNA reads TGTGCCAGCAGCTTAGGTCTGGACAGAGTGCCGAGGGGGGAGCAGTACTTC. Residues: CASSLGLDRVPRGEQYF. The chain recombines TRBV7-9 with TRBJ2-7, with D possibly TRBD1 on 6 matching bases. CDR1 is SEHNR and CDR2 is FQNEAQ in the germline V gene (reference sequence). V was pared by 1 base and J by 7 bases, with 23 bases between. CDR3 size: 17 residues.

CDR3 bases: TGTGCCAGCAGAGACTGGACAGGGGACTATGGCTACACCTTC. This sequence encodes CASRDWTGDYGYTF. The V call is TRBV28, the J call TRBJ1-2; the match to TRBD1 covers 9 bases. V lost 6 bases, J lost 3 bases, and 5 bases stayed unmatched. CDR1 is MDHEN, CDR2 SYDVKM, per germline. CDR3 length equals 14 residues.